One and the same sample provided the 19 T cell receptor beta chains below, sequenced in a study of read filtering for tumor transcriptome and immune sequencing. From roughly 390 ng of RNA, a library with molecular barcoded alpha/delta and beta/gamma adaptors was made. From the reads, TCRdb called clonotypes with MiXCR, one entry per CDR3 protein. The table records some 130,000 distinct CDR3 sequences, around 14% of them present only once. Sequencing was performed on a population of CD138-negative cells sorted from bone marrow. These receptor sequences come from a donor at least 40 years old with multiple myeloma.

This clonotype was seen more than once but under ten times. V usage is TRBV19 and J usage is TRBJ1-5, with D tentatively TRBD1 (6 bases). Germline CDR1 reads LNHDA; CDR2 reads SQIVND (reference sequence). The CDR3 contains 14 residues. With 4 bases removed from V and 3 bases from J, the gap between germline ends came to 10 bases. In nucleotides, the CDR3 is TGTGCCAGTAGTAGTGACAGGATCAATCAGCCCCAGCATTTT. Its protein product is CASSSDRINQPQHF.

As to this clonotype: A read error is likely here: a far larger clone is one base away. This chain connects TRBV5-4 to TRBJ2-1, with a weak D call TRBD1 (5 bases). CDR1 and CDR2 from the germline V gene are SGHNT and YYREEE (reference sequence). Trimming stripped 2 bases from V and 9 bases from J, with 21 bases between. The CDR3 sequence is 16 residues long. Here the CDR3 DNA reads TGTGCCAGCAGCTTAGGGGCGATCTCCTTCGTTAGTGAGCAGTTCTTC. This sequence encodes CASSLGAISFVSEQFF. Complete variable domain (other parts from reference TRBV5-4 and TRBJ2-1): ETGVTQSPTHLIKTRGQQVTLRCSSQSGHNTVSWYQQALGQGPQFIFQYYREEENGRGNFPPRFSGLQFPNYSSELNVNALELDDSALYLCASSLGAISFVSEQFFGPGTRLTVL.

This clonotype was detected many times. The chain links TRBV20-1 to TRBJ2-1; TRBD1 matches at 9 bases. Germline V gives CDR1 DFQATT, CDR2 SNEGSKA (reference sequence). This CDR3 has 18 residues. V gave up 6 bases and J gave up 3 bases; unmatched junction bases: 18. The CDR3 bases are TGCAGTGCCCTGGTCGACAGGGGGGTCGGGGGGTTCTACAATGAGCAGTTCTTC. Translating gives CSALVDRGVGGFYNEQFF.

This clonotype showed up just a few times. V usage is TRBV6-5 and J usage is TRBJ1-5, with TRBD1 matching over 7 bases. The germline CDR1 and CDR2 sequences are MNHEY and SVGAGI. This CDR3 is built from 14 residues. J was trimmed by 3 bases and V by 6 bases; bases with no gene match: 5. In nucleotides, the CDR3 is TGTGCCAGCAGCTTGACAGGGCCCAATCAGCCCCAGCATTTT. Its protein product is CASSLTGPNQPQHF.

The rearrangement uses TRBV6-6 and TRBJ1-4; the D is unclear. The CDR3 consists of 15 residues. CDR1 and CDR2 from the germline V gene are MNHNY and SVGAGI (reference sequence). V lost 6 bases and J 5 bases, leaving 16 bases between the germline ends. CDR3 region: CASSRVDTPNEKLFF. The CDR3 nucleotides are TGTGCCAGCAGCCGAGTCGACACCCCGAATGAAAAACTGTTTTTT.

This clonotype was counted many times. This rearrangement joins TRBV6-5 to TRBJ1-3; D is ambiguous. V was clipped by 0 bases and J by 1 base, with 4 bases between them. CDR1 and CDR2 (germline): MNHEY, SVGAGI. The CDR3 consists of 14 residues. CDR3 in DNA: TGTGCCAGCAGTTACTCGATGTCTGGAAACACCATATATTTT. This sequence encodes CASSYSMSGNTIYF.

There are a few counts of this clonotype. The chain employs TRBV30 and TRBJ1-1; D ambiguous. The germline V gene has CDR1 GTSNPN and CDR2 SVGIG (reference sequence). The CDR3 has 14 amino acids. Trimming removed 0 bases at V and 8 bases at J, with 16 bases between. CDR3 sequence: CAWSVFWSREEAFF. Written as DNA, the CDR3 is TGTGCCTGGAGTGTTTTCTGGAGTCGGGAGGAAGCTTTCTTT.

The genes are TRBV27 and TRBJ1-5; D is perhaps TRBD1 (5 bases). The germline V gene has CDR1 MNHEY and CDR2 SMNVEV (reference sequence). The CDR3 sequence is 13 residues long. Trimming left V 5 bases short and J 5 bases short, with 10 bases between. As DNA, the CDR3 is TGTGCCAGCAGTGTCCGAGGGGATCAGCCCCAGCATTTT. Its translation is CASSVRGDQPQHF.

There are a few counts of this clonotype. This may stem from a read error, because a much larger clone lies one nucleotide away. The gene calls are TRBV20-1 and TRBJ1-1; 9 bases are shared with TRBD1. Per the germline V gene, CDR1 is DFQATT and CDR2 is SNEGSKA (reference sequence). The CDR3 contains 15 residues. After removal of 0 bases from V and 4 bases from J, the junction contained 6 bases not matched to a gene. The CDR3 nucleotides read TGCAGTGCTAGAGAGAACAGGGGGCTGAGCACTGAAGCTTTCTTT. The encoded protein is CSARENRGLSTEAFF.

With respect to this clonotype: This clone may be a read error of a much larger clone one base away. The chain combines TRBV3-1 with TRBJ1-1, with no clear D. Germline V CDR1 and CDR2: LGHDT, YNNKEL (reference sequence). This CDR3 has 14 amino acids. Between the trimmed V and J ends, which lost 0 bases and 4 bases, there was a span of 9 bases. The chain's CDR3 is CASSQELHITEAFF. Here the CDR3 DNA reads TGTGCCAGCAGCCAAGAACTACATATCACTGAAGCTTTCTTT.

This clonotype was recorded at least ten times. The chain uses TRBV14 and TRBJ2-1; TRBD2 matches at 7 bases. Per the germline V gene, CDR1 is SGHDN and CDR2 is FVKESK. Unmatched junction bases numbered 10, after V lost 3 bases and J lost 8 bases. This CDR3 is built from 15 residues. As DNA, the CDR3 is TGTGCCAGCAGCCATCGTGGGAGGGAGTGGGATGAGCAGTTCTTC. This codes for CASSHRGREWDEQFF.

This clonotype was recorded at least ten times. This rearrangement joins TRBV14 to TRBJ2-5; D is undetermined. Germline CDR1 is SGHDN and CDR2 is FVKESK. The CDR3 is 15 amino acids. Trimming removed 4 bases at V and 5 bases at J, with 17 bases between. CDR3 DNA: TGTGCCAGCAGCCTCGGGCAAGCGATGGCGGAGACCCAGTACTTC. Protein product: CASSLGQAMAETQYF.

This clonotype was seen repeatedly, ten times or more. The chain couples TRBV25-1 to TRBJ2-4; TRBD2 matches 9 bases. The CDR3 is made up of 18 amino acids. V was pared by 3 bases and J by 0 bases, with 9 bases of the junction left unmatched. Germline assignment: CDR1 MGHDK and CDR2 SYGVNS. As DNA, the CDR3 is TGTGCCAGCAGTGACCTTGAGACTAGCGGAGTAGCCAAAAACATTCAGTACTTC. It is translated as CASSDLETSGVAKNIQYF.

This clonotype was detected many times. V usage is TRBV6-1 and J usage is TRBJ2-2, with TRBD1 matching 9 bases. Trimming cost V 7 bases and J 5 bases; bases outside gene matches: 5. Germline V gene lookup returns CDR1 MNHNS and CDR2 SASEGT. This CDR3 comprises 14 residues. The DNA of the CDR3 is TGTGCCAGCATTAGGACAGGGGTGACCGGGGAGCTGTTTTTT. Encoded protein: CASIRTGVTGELFF.

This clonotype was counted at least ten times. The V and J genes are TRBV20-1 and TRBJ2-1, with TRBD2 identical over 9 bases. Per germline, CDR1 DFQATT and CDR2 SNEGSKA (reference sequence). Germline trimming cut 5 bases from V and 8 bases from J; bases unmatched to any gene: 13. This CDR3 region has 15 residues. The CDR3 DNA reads TGCAGTGCTGGAGGAGAGGCTAGCGGGATGGATGAGCAGTTCTTC. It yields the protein CSAGGEASGMDEQFF.

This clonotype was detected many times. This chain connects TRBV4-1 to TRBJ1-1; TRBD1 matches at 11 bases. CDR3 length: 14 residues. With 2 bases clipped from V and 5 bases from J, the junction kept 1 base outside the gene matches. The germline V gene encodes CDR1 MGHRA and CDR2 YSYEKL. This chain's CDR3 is CASSQWDRGTEAFF. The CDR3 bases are TGCGCCAGCAGCCAATGGGACAGGGGGACTGAAGCTTTCTTT.

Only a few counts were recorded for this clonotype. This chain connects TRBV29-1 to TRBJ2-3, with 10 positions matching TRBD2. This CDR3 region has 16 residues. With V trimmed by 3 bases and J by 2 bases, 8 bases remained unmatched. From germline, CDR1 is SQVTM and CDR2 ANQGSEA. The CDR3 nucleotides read TGCAGCGTTGATCAAAGACTAGCGGGTTTCACAGATACGCAGTATTTT. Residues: CSVDQRLAGFTDTQYF.

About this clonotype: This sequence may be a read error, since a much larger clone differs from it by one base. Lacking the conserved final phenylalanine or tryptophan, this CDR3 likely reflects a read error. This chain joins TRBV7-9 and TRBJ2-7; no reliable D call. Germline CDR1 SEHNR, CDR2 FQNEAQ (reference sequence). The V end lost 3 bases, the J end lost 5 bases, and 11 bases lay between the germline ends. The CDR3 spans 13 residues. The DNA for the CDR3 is TGTGCCAGCAGCTTTTTATGGGTACACGAGCAGTACCTC. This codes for CASSFLWVHEQYL.

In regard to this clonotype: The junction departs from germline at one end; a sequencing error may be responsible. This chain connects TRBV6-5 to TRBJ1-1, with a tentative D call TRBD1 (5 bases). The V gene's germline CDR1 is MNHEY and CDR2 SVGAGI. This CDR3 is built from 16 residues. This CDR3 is CASSRNPRGVGTGAFF. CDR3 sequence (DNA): TGTGCCAGCAGTCGCAACCCCCGAGGGGTCGGCACTGGAGCTTTCTTT.